The present entry profiles one TCR beta chain with its context. The data stem from a study of blood T cell repertoires in COVID-19. Study summary: COVID-19 samples, acute and convalescent, were from the United States, Italy and Spain.

Study processing details: For nucleated cells, counts were estimated from reference gene primer amplification. Produced via immunoSEQ multiplex PCR; TCRdb's table is partial and in-frame only. That table gives V, J and clone size, and the DNA gave D and trimming. There are about 110,000 clones in the sample; roughly nine tenths occur only once, and roughly 30% lies in the top ten. The source is an elderly woman with acute or convalescent COVID-19. The sample comprised peripheral blood.

This CDR3 is CASSQQGQGAEETQYF. The CDR3 coding sequence is TGTGCCAGCTCACAACAGGGACAGGGGGCAGAAGAGACCCAGTACTTC. The rearrangement uses TRBV18 and TRBJ2-5; 12 positions match TRBD1. The CDR3 consists of 16 residues. Trimming took 4 bases from V and 3 from J; bases not matched to a gene: 6. The germline V gene has CDR1 KGHSH and CDR2 LQKENI.